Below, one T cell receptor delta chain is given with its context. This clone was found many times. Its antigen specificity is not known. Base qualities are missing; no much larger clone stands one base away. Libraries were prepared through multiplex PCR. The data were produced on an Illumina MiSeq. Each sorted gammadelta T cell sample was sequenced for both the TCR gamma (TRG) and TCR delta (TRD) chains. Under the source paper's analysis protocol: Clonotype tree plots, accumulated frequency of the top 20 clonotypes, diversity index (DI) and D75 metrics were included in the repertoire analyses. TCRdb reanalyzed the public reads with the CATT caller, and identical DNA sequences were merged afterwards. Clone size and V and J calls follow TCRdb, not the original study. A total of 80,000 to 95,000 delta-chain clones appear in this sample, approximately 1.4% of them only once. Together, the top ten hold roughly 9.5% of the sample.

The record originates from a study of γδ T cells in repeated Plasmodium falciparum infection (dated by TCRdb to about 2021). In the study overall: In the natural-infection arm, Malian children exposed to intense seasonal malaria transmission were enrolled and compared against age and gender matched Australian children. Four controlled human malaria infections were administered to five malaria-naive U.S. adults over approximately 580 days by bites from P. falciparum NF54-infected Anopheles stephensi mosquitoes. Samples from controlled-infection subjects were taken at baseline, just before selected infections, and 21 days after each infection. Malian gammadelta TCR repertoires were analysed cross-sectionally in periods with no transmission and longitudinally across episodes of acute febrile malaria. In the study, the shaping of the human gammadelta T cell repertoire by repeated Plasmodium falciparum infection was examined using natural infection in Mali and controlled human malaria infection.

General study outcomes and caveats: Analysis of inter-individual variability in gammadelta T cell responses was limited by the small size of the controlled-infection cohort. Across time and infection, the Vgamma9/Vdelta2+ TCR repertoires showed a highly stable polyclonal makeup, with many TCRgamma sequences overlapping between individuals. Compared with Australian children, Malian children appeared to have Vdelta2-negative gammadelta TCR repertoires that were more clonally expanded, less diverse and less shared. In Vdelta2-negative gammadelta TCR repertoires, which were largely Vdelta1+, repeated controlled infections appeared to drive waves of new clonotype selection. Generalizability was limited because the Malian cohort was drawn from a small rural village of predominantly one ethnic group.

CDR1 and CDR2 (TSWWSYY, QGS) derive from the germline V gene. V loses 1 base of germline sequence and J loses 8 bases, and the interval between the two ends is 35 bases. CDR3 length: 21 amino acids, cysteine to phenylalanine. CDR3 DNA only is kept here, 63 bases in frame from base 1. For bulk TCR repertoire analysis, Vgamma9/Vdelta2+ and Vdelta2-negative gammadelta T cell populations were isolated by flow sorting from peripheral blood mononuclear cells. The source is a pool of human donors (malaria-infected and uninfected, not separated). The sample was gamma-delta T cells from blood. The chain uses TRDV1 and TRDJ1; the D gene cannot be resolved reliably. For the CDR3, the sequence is CALGEPACPPGRIARVRKLIF. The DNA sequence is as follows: TGTGCTCTTGGGGAACCGGCCTGTCCGCCCGGGAGGATCGCTAGGGTACGGAAACTCATCTTT.